These T cell receptor beta chains were read from a single sample in a study of CD8+CD57+ T cells in acquired aplastic anemia. MiXCR was run by TCRdb on the reads, yielding one entry per CDR3 protein. The sample carries 260,000 or so distinct CDR3 sequences, around half recorded once. Sequencing input: sorted CD4+, CD8+, or CD8+CD57+ T cells (not recorded which) from PBMCs. The receptor set was obtained from a human donor with aplastic anemia. CDR3s include the opening cysteine and the closing phenylalanine or tryptophan. D genes are given only for firm matches. Not all rows give a size; the values are once, few, many and, for expanded clones, a class.

cdr3_nt: TGCAGTGCTAGAGGGGGCAGCTCCTACGAGCAGTACTTC; cdr3_aa: CSARGGSSYEQYF; j_call: TRBJ2-7; clone_size: many; v_call: TRBV20-1; d_call: -
cdr3_nt: TGTGCCAGCAGCACGACAGAGAACACTGAAGCTTTCTTT; cdr3_aa: CASSTTENTEAFF; j_call: TRBJ1-1; clone_size: many; v_call: TRBV6-2/TRBV6-3; d_call: -
cdr3_nt: TGTGCCAGCAGCTTAGGGGACAGGCGAGGCTACACCTTC; cdr3_aa: CASSLGDRRGYTF; j_call: TRBJ1-2; clone_size: -; v_call: TRBV7-2; d_call: TRBD1
cdr3_nt: TGCGCCAGCAGCCAGCCGAACACTGAAGCTTTCTTT; cdr3_aa: CASSQPNTEAFF; j_call: TRBJ1-1; clone_size: many; v_call: TRBV4-1; d_call: -
cdr3_nt: TGTGCCAGCAGTGGTTTTGGTGCCATCCACTTT; cdr3_aa: CASSGFGAIHF; j_call: TRBJ1-6; clone_size: -; v_call: TRBV6-5; d_call: -
cdr3_nt: TGTGCCAGCTCACCCCGAGGGGGCGCCAGCGCCTACGAGCAGTACTTC; cdr3_aa: CASSPRGGASAYEQYF; j_call: TRBJ2-7; clone_size: -; v_call: TRBV7-9; d_call: TRBD1
cdr3_nt: TGTGCCAGCAGCTTATCCCTCCCCGGGGAGCTGTTTTTT; cdr3_aa: CASSLSLPGELFF; j_call: TRBJ2-2; clone_size: -; v_call: TRBV13; d_call: -
cdr3_nt: TGTGCCAGCAGTTATTTTACAGGCTCAAAAGAAGCTTTCTTT; cdr3_aa: CASSYFTGSKEAFF; j_call: TRBJ1-1; clone_size: many; v_call: TRBV6-2/TRBV6-3; d_call: -
cdr3_nt: TGTGCCAGCAGCGGGGCAGGCTACACCTTC; cdr3_aa: CASSGAGYTF; j_call: TRBJ1-2; clone_size: many; v_call: TRBV9; d_call: -
cdr3_nt: TGTGCCAGTAGTATTGTGCGACAGGGGGCGCGTGGGGCCAACGTCCTGACTTTC; cdr3_aa: CASSIVRQGARGANVLTF; j_call: TRBJ2-6; clone_size: -; v_call: TRBV19; d_call: TRBD1
cdr3_nt: TGTGCCAGCAGTTTTAGGAGCGCGTTGTGGGACAGGGGATTGACGAACTATGGCTACACCTTC; cdr3_aa: CASSFRSALWDRGLTNYGYTF; j_call: TRBJ1-2; clone_size: -; v_call: TRBV12-3/TRBV12-4; d_call: TRBD1
cdr3_nt: TGTGCCAGCAGCGATAGCGGGGGGGGGTACAATGAGCAGTTCTTC; cdr3_aa: CASSDSGGGYNEQFF; j_call: TRBJ2-1; clone_size: many; v_call: TRBV9; d_call: TRBD2
cdr3_nt: TGTGCCAGCAGCCCGGGGAGTTGGGGCGAGCAGTACTTC; cdr3_aa: CASSPGSWGEQYF; j_call: TRBJ2-7; clone_size: many; v_call: TRBV9; d_call: -
cdr3_nt: TGTGCCACCTCCGGGGGGCAAATAGATGGCTACACCTTC; cdr3_aa: CATSGGQIDGYTF; j_call: TRBJ1-2; clone_size: -; v_call: TRBV19; d_call: -
cdr3_nt: TGCAGTGCTCCGACAGAGGACTATGGCTACACCTTC; cdr3_aa: CSAPTEDYGYTF; j_call: TRBJ1-2; clone_size: many; v_call: TRBV20-1; d_call: -
cdr3_nt: TGCGCCTGCAGCCCAATAGCGGGAGCGACCTACGAGCAGTACTTC; cdr3_aa: CACSPIAGATYEQYF; j_call: TRBJ2-7; clone_size: -; v_call: TRBV7-3; d_call: TRBD2
cdr3_nt: TGTGCCAGCCAGGGGGGAAGAGAATCACCCCTCCACTTT; cdr3_aa: CASQGGRESPLHF; j_call: TRBJ1-6; clone_size: -; v_call: TRBV11-3; d_call: TRBD1
cdr3_nt: TGCGCCAGCAGCCAAGGCCTTTCTTACTCACCCTACGAGCAGTACTTC; cdr3_aa: CASSQGLSYSPYEQYF; j_call: TRBJ2-7; clone_size: many; v_call: TRBV4-1; d_call: -
cdr3_nt: TGCGCCAGCAGCCATCGCCTAGCGGGGGGAAAACAAGAGACCCAGTACTTC; cdr3_aa: CASSHRLAGGKQETQYF; j_call: TRBJ2-5; clone_size: many; v_call: TRBV4-3; d_call: TRBD2
cdr3_nt: TGTGCCAGCAGCCAAACGCTCCTCAACACTGAAGCTTTCTTT; cdr3_aa: CASSQTLLNTEAFF; j_call: TRBJ1-1; clone_size: -; v_call: TRBV3-1; d_call: -
cdr3_nt: TGTGCCAGCAGTCACGGACTGGGCTACGAGCAGTACTTC; cdr3_aa: CASSHGLGYEQYF; j_call: TRBJ2-7; clone_size: many; v_call: TRBV6-6; d_call: -
cdr3_nt: TGTGCCAGCAGCCCCGGACAGGGCCAATCTAATGAGCAGTTCTTC; cdr3_aa: CASSPGQGQSNEQFF; j_call: TRBJ2-1; clone_size: many; v_call: TRBV7-9; d_call: TRBD1
cdr3_nt: TGTGCCAGCAGTTACGGACAGGGGGGCAATCAGCCCCAGCATTTT; cdr3_aa: CASSYGQGGNQPQHF; j_call: TRBJ1-5; clone_size: many; v_call: TRBV6-5; d_call: TRBD1
cdr3_nt: TGTGCCAGCAGCTTAGGGGCTAGCGGGGGGGTGAGCTCCTACAATGAGCAGTTCTTC; cdr3_aa: CASSLGASGGVSSYNEQFF; j_call: TRBJ2-1; clone_size: many; v_call: TRBV7-9; d_call: TRBD2
cdr3_nt: TGTGCCATCAGTGAGAGGGGACAGCCTAATTCACCCCTCCACTTT; cdr3_aa: CAISERGQPNSPLHF; j_call: TRBJ1-6; clone_size: -; v_call: TRBV10-3; d_call: TRBD1
cdr3_nt: TGTGCCTGGAGTAAGAGGTCCTATAATTCACCCCTCCACTTT; cdr3_aa: CAWSKRSYNSPLHF; j_call: TRBJ1-6; clone_size: few; v_call: TRBV30; d_call: -
cdr3_nt: TGTGCCATCAAGAGTCTAGCGGGAGAAGGGCGGAATGAGCAGTTCTTC; cdr3_aa: CAIKSLAGEGRNEQFF; j_call: TRBJ2-1; clone_size: -; v_call: TRBV10-3; d_call: TRBD2
cdr3_nt: TGTGCCAGCAGCGCGACAGGGGTGGATACGCAGTATTTT; cdr3_aa: CASSATGVDTQYF; j_call: TRBJ2-3; clone_size: many; v_call: TRBV9; d_call: TRBD1
cdr3_nt: TGTGCCAGCAGCCCTGCCGGGGGCGTGAAGAATTCACCCCTCCACTTT; cdr3_aa: CASSPAGGVKNSPLHF; j_call: TRBJ1-6; clone_size: -; v_call: TRBV7-9; d_call: -